The 25 T cell receptor beta chains in this list originate from one sample, sequenced in a study of shared clonotypes between healthy human individuals. Profiling relied on immunoSEQ multiplex PCR, and the TCRdb table lists in-frame clones only, not all of them. The repertoire has approximately 1.5 million clones, 98% of them found once; the top ten carry over 0.3%. The sequenced material came from naive CD4+ T cells sorted from blood. Subset given: CD45RA+ positively selected. These receptors all come from a man under 40 in good health.

The chain joins TRBV27 to TRBJ2-5; D unresolved. V gave up 8 bases and J gave up 1 base, with 14 bases separating them. This CDR3 comprises 14 residues. The germline V gene encodes CDR1 MNHEY and CDR2 SMNVEV (reference sequence). The CDR3 DNA reads TGTGCCAGCGGTCGGACGCAACTCCAAGAGACCCAGTACTTC. It codes for CASGRTQLQETQYF.

V and J are TRBV5-6 and TRBJ2-7, with D perhaps matching TRBD2 (6 bases). The CDR3 has 14 residues. Germline V lookup: CDR1 SGHDT, CDR2 YYEEEE. V was shortened by 5 bases and J by 3 bases, with 15 bases between the two germline ends. In DNA, the CDR3 is TGTGCCAGCAGGGGGACTCGTGCTATCTACGAGCAGTACTTC. This codes for CASRGTRAIYEQYF.

As for this clone: At one end, the junction sequence differs from germline, possibly due to a read error. The chain has TRBV6-1 and TRBJ1-5; D unresolved. CDR1 and CDR2 (germline): MNHNS, SASEGT. This CDR3 spans 13 amino acids. In DNA form, the CDR3 reads TGTGCCAGCAGTGAAGGGGGTATGACCCTACGAGATTTT. Protein sequence: CASSEGGMTLRDF.

The J gene is TRBJ2-7, the V gene TRBV19, with D perhaps matching TRBD1 or TRBD2 (6 bases each). CDR3 length: 15 amino acids. Germline V gene lookup returns CDR1 LNHDA and CDR2 SQIVND (reference sequence). Trimming stripped 5 bases from V and 4 bases from J, with 18 bases between. This chain's CDR3 is CASSQRIRRGYEQYF. The CDR3 nucleotides read TGTGCCAGTAGTCAGCGGATTCGGAGGGGGTACGAGCAGTACTTC.

The rearrangement uses TRBV28 and TRBJ2-7, with 7 bases aligning to TRBD1. Per the germline V gene, CDR1 is MDHEN and CDR2 is SYDVKM. After removal of 8 bases from V and 0 bases from J, the junction contained 4 bases not matched to a gene. This CDR3 region has 13 residues. CDR3 amino acids: CASEGASSYEQYF. The DNA for the CDR3 is TGTGCCAGCGAGGGGGCTTCCTCCTACGAGCAGTACTTC.

This chain connects TRBV27 to TRBJ2-5; no firm D call. Trimming removed 6 bases from V and 4 bases from J, with 12 bases in between. In germline, CDR1 is MNHEY, CDR2 SMNVEV (reference sequence). The CDR3 is made up of 13 amino acids. DNA for the CDR3: TGTGCCAGCAGCCCGGGCTCAAGAGAGACCCAGTACTTC. As protein: CASSPGSRETQYF.

V and J are TRBV11-2 and TRBJ2-5, with TRBD2 matching 8 bases. The CDR3 is made up of 16 amino acids. Germline V gene lookup returns CDR1 SGHAT and CDR2 FQNNGV. V was clipped by 3 bases and J by 3 bases; unmatched bases: 9. CDR3 region: CASSLWEVSGKETQYF. The CDR3 DNA reads as TGTGCCAGCAGCTTGTGGGAGGTTAGCGGGAAAGAGACCCAGTACTTC.

In the case of this clone: Other DNA sequences in this sample translate to the same CDR3. The rearrangement links TRBV5-1 to TRBJ2-7; 8 nucleotides agree with TRBD1. The CDR3 sequence is 13 residues long. Germline CDR1 SGHRS, CDR2 YFSETQ. V was clipped by 4 bases and J by 4 bases; unmatched bases: 4. Written as DNA, the CDR3 is TGCGCCAGCAGCCCTCAGGGGGCTTACGAGCAGTACTTC. Its translation: CASSPQGAYEQYF.

The rearrangement uses TRBV9 and TRBJ2-7; perhaps TRBD1 as D (5 bases). Germline assignment: CDR1 SGDLS and CDR2 YYNGEE. Trimming stripped 0 bases from V and 4 bases from J, with 14 bases between. The CDR3 is 15 amino acids. The CDR3 region is CASSVAIGQEYEQYF. The CDR3 DNA is TGTGCCAGCAGCGTAGCTATCGGACAAGAATACGAGCAGTACTTC.

The chain joins TRBV27 to TRBJ1-1; TRBD1 matches at 7 bases. The CDR3 runs 14 residues. Trimming removed 4 bases from V and 0 bases from J; junction bases left unmatched: 2. The V gene's germline CDR1 is MNHEY and CDR2 SMNVEV (reference sequence). CDR3 sequence (DNA): TGTGCCAGCAGTTGGGACAGCGTGAACACTGAAGCTTTCTTT. This sequence encodes CASSWDSVNTEAFF.

This sequence joins TRBV25-1 and TRBJ2-1; 7 bases fit TRBD1. CDR1 and CDR2 (germline): MGHDK, SYGVNS. The CDR3 extends over 16 amino acids. V trimming: 3 bases; J trimming: 7 bases; junction bases outside the gene matches: 12. The CDR3 reads CASSDSGGQRSNEQFF. Written as DNA, the CDR3 is TGTGCCAGCAGTGATTCAGGGGGACAGCGCTCTAATGAGCAGTTCTTC.

To note about this clone: The sample has other DNA sequences that encode this CDR3 too. V gene TRBV18 combines with J gene TRBJ2-5; tentatively, D is TRBD1 (6 bases). The germline gives CDR1 KGHSH, CDR2 LQKENI. This CDR3 has 14 amino acids. Trimming removed 0 bases at V and 4 bases at J, with 9 bases between. The CDR3 sequence is CASSPPGQRETQYF. CDR3 nucleotide sequence: TGTGCCAGCTCACCACCGGGACAAAGAGAGACCCAGTACTTC.

CDR3 nucleotide sequence: TGTGCCAGCAGTGGAGGGACGGACTACTATGGCTACACCTTC. This gives the protein CASSGGTDYYGYTF. The chain recombines TRBV25-1 with TRBJ1-2; a weak D match, TRBD1 (5 bases). Looked up from germline, CDR1 is MGHDK and CDR2 is SYGVNS. The CDR3 is 14 amino acids. V shed 4 bases and J shed 3 bases, with 12 bases lying between them.

This sequence joins TRBV4-1 and TRBJ2-7; a weak D match, TRBD2 (6 bases). The germline V gene has CDR1 MGHRA and CDR2 YSYEKL. The length of the CDR3 is 16 residues. The V and J ends lost 2 bases and 1 base respectively, with 15 bases between them. In DNA form, the CDR3 reads TGCGCCAGCAGCCAATGGACGACGGGGGAATCCTACGAGCAGTACTTC. It translates to CASSQWTTGESYEQYF.

The genes are TRBV5-1 and TRBJ1-1; 7 nucleotides match TRBD1. The CDR3 has 15 amino acids. V lost 3 bases to trimming and J lost 4 bases; unmatched junction nucleotides: 9. Germline V lookup: CDR1 SGHRS, CDR2 YFSETQ. As DNA, the CDR3 is TGCGCCAGCAGCTGGAGGGGGCAGGGGACCACTGAAGCTTTCTTT. It specifies CASSWRGQGTTEAFF. Filled out from reference TRBV5-1 and TRBJ1-1, the complete variable domain reads KAGVTQTPRYLIKTRGQQVTLSCSPISGHRSVSWYQQTPGQGLQFLFEYFSETQRNKGNFPGRFSGRQFSNSRSEMNVSTLELGDSALYLCASSWRGQGTTEAFFGQGTRLTVV.

The sample holds one count of this clone. The genes are TRBV7-9 and TRBJ1-1; D gene unclear. The CDR3 sequence is 14 residues long. V dropped 5 bases and J dropped 1 base, with 11 bases sitting between them. Germline CDR1 reads SEHNR; CDR2 reads FQNEAQ (reference sequence). The CDR3 DNA reads TGTGCCAGCAGCCGCAGCGGGAAGAACACTGAAGCTTTCTTT. Its translation is CASSRSGKNTEAFF.

This CDR3 is CASSLDGTDFQLAGGGNEQFF. CDR3 in DNA: TGTGCCAGCTCACTGGACGGGACAGATTTTCAACTAGCGGGAGGGGGAAATGAGCAGTTCTTC. The chain combines TRBV18 with TRBJ2-1; TRBD2 matches 13 bases. The ends lost 4 bases at V and 7 bases at J; junction bases unmatched: 22. CDR1 is KGHSH and CDR2 is LQKENI in the germline V gene. This CDR3 region has 21 residues.

The chain joins TRBV30 to TRBJ2-7, with D perhaps TRBD1 or TRBD2 (5 bases each). Trimming pared 0 bases from V and 2 bases from J, leaving 8 bases between. The CDR3 covers 13 residues. The germline CDR1 and CDR2 sequences are GTSNPN and SVGIG (reference sequence). CDR3 region: CAWSVGGAYEQYF. For the CDR3, the DNA is TGTGCCTGGAGTGTTGGGGGAGCCTACGAGCAGTACTTC. The full variable domain, its missing parts supplied by reference TRBV30 and TRBJ2-7, is SQTIHQWPATLVQPVGSPLSLECTVEGTSNPNLYWYRQAAGRGLQLLFYSVGIGQISSEVPQNLSASRPQDRQFILSSKKLLLSDSGFYLCAWSVGGAYEQYFGPGTRLTVT.

This clone was counted a single time. The gene calls are TRBV7-9 and TRBJ2-1, with TRBD1 identical over 10 bases. Germline V gene data show CDR1 as SEHNR and CDR2 as FQNEAQ (reference sequence). The V gene end was trimmed by 6 bases and the J gene end by 7 bases; junction bases not matched to a gene: 9. CDR3 length: 15 amino acids. Here the CDR3 DNA reads TGTGCCAGCAGTTCCGGGACAGGGGACTATAATGAGCAGTTCTTC. Translated, it gives CASSSGTGDYNEQFF.

The chain combines TRBV5-1 with TRBJ2-1; 11 bases are a match to TRBD1. After removal of 5 bases from V and 3 bases from J, the junction contained 16 bases not matched to a gene. CDR1 and CDR2 from the germline V gene are SGHRS and YFSETQ. The CDR3 has 19 amino acids. CDR3 residues: CASRFWTGGAINSYNEQFF. In DNA, the CDR3 is TGCGCCAGCAGATTCTGGACAGGGGGCGCAATCAACAGCTACAATGAGCAGTTCTTC.

The chain carries TRBV4-3 and TRBJ2-3; the match to TRBD1 covers 8 bases. Germline V gives CDR1 LGHNA, CDR2 YSLEER. The CDR3 loop spans 14 amino acids. V was pared by 3 bases and J by 6 bases, with 5 bases of the junction left unmatched. The CDR3 reads CASSQINRGDTQYF. The CDR3 coding sequence is TGCGCCAGCAGCCAGATTAACAGGGGGGATACGCAGTATTTT.

This rearrangement joins TRBV10-1 to TRBJ2-5, with D hard to call. From germline, CDR1 is WNHNN and CDR2 SYGVQD (reference sequence). The V and J ends lost 0 bases and 4 bases respectively, with 6 bases between them. This CDR3 has 13 amino acids. This chain's CDR3 is CASSESLTETQYF. CDR3 DNA sequence: TGCGCCAGCAGTGAGTCTCTTACAGAGACCCAGTACTTC.

CDR3 sequence reads: CGTDPYQPQHF. The CDR3, as DNA: TGTGGGACAGATCCTTATCAGCCCCAGCATTTT. The gene calls are TRBV30 and TRBJ1-5; tentative D call: TRBD1 (6 bases). The CDR3 is 11 amino acids. Germline V lookup: CDR1 GTSNPN, CDR2 SVGIG (reference sequence).

V is TRBV5-4 and J is TRBJ2-7, with D perhaps matching TRBD1 (5 bases). The V and J ends lost 0 bases and 3 bases respectively, with 10 bases between them. The length of the CDR3 is 14 residues. The V gene's germline CDR1 is SGHNT and CDR2 YYREEE (reference sequence). Here the CDR3 reads CASSLDAGNYEQYF. CDR3 bases: TGTGCCAGCAGCTTGGATGCAGGGAACTACGAGCAGTACTTC. The whole variable domain, filled in from reference TRBV5-4 and TRBJ2-7, reads ETGVTQSPTHLIKTRGQQVTLRCSSQSGHNTVSWYQQALGQGPQFIFQYYREEENGRGNFPPRFSGLQFPNYSSELNVNALELDDSALYLCASSLDAGNYEQYFGPGTRLTVT.

This clone was detected once. The chain uses TRBV19 and TRBJ2-7; TRBD2 aligns across 7 bases. The ends lost 5 bases at V and 3 bases at J; junction bases unmatched: 7. This CDR3 contains 14 residues. Germline V gene data show CDR1 as LNHDA and CDR2 as SQIVND (reference sequence). The CDR3 sequence: CASSPRAGYYEQYF. CDR3 in DNA: TGTGCCAGTAGTCCACGAGCGGGATACTACGAGCAGTACTTC.